Listed below are T cell receptor beta chains from one sample, sequenced in a study of OX40 agonist ivuxolimab in advanced cancers. Here immunoSEQ multiplex PCR was the method, and the copy in TCRdb shows in-frame clones only, minus some. The table has 60,000 or so clones, 80% to 95% seen once; the top ten hold 23%. The starting material was CD4+ or CD8+ T cells sorted from blood, obtained in a trial of the OX40 agonist ivuxolimab. The receptors originated from an adult with an advanced solid tumor such as melanoma, head and neck, liver or kidney cancer. Both conserved end residues are part of each CDR3. The D gene is left open where the match is weak. Clone size is given for some rows only: seen once, a few or many times, or a class if the clone is expanded.

j_call | clone_size | d_call | v_call | cdr3_aa | cdr3_nt
TRBJ1-5 | - | - | TRBV30 | CAWNTGTSGAQPQHF | TGTGCCTGGAACACCGGGACAAGTGGGGCTCAGCCCCAGCATTTT
TRBJ1-1 | few | - | TRBV29-1 | CSVAMNTEAFF | TGCAGCGTTGCAATGAACACTGAAGCTTTCTTT
TRBJ1-1 | - | - | TRBV11-2 | CASSLDPGTTEAFF | TGTGCCAGCAGCTTAGATCCGGGGACCACTGAAGCTTTCTTT
TRBJ1-3 | - | - | TRBV15 | CATSLDRSGNTIYF | TGTGCCACCAGCTTGGACAGATCTGGAAACACCATATATTTT
TRBJ1-1 | - | - | TRBV13 | CASSFSMNTEAFF | TGTGCCAGCAGCTTTAGTATGAACACTGAAGCTTTCTTT
TRBJ2-7 | - | TRBD1 | TRBV28 | CASSLAGTGLEQYF | TGTGCCAGCAGCCTAGCCGGGACAGGGCTCGAGCAGTACTTC
TRBJ2-7 | - | - | TRBV10-3 | CAISESSRGSEQYF | TGTGCCATCAGTGAGTCGTCTCGAGGGAGCGAGCAGTACTTC
TRBJ2-1 | - | - | TRBV6-1 | CASSAGSASYNEQFF | TGTGCCAGCAGTGCGGGATCAGCTTCCTACAATGAGCAGTTCTTC
TRBJ2-2 | - | - | TRBV4-1 | CASSQGLGTGELFF | TGCGCCAGCAGCCAAGGCTTGGGCACCGGGGAGCTGTTTTTT
TRBJ1-5 | - | - | TRBV19 | CASSLGNNQPQHF | TGTGCCAGTTCTCTGGGGAACAATCAGCCCCAGCATTTT
TRBJ2-6 | - | - | TRBV19 | CASSKPLGANVLTF | TGTGCCAGTAGTAAGCCCCTTGGGGCCAACGTCCTGACTTTC
TRBJ2-5 | - | - | TRBV6-6 | CASSQGQETQYF | TGTGCCAGCTCTCAAGGCCAAGAGACCCAGTACTTC
TRBJ2-3 | once | - | TRBV5-1 | CASSVVGADTQYF | TGCGCCAGCTCAGTCGTGGGAGCAGATACGCAGTATTTT
TRBJ1-1 | - | - | TRBV9 | CASSPMGEGVNTEAFF | TGTGCCAGCAGCCCCATGGGGGAGGGAGTAAACACTGAAGCTTTCTTT
TRBJ1-6 | - | - | TRBV7-9 | CASSLGTPNSPLHF | TGTGCCAGCAGCTTAGGGACACCGAATTCACCCCTCCACTTT